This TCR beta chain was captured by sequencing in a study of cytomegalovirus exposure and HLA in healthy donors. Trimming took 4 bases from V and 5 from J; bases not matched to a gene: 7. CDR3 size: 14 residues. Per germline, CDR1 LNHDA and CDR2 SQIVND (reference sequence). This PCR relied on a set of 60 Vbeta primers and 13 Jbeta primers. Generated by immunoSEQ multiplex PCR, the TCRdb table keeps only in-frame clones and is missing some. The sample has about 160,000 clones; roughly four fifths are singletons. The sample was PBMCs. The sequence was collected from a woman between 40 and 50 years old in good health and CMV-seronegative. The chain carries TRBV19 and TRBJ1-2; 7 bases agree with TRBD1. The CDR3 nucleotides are TGTGCCAGTAGTAGGGGACAGTTCCTTTATGGCTACACCTTC. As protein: CASSRGQFLYGYTF.